Described below is a single T cell receptor (beta chain) sequence and its context. Its antigen is as yet unknown. Stated time point: recipient sample about 28 days before transplant, after cytoreduction. Some clones are missing from TCRdb's copy, which holds only in-frame ones; the method was immunoSEQ multiplex PCR. This table holds more than 70,000 clones, 90% to 96% found once. The sample is drawn from a study of T cell clonotyping in hematopoietic cell transplantation. Across the whole study: Cytoreduction preceded collection of pretransplant recipient samples. Study-level points and caveats: CD4 and CD8 repertoire contributions could not be separated without sorting. After transplant, recipient diversity fell while pathologically expanded clonotypes grew through day 180.

The sequenced sample was peripheral blood mononuclear cells, obtained before stem cell transplant. The TCR comes from a woman aged 45-59 years with acute myeloid leukemia. Some clones in this sample may be carry-over from other donors' samples.

DNA of the CDR3: TGTGCCAGCAGATCCGGGACAGGGGCCCGTAGTAATCAGCCCCAGCATTTT. Protein product: CASRSGTGARSNQPQHF. This rearrangement joins TRBV4-2 to TRBJ1-5, with 10 bases that match TRBD1. The length of the CDR3 is 17 residues. Germline-derived CDR1 and CDR2 are LGHNA and YNFKEQ. J gave up 4 bases and V 6 bases, and 12 bases lay outside the gene matches.